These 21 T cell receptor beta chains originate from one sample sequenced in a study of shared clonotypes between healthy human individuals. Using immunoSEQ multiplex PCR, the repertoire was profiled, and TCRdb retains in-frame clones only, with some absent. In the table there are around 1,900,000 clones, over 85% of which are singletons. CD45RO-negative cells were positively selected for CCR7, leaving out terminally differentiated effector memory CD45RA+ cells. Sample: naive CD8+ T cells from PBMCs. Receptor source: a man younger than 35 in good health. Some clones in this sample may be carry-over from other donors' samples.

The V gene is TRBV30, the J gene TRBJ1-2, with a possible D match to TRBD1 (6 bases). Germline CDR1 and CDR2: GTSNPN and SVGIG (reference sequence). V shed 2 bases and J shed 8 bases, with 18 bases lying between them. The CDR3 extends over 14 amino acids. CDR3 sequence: CAWSPGEGLSGYTF. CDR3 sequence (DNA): TGTGCCTGGAGTCCAGGGGAGGGTTTGAGCGGCTACACCTTC. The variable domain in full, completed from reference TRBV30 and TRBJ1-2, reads SQTIHQWPATLVQPVGSPLSLECTVEGTSNPNLYWYRQAAGRGLQLLFYSVGIGQISSEVPQNLSASRPQDRQFILSSKKLLLSDSGFYLCAWSPGEGLSGYTFGSGTRLTVV.

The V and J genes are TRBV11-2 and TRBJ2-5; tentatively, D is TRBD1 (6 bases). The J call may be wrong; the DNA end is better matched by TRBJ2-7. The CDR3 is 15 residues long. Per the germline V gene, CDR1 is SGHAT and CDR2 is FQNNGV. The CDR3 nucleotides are TGTGCCAGCAGCTTAGATCCCACAGGGTCCTACGAGCAGTACTTC. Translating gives CASSLDPTGSYEQYF.

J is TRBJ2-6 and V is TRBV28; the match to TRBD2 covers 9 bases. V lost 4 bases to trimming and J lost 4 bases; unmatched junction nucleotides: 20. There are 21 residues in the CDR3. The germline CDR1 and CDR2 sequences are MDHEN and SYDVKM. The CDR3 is CASSSGIYSASGTSGANVLTF. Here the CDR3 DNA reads TGTGCCAGCAGTTCCGGGATTTATTCGGCTAGCGGGACCTCGGGGGCCAACGTCCTGACTTTC.

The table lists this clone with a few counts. In nucleotides, the CDR3 is TGTGCCAGCAGCCCCACCCGGGGGACCTTGAACACTGAAGCTTTCTTT. Its translation: CASSPTRGTLNTEAFF. V usage is TRBV5-6 and J usage is TRBJ1-1; D is perhaps TRBD1 (5 bases). From germline, CDR1 is SGHDT and CDR2 YYEEEE. Trimming stripped 4 bases from V and 0 bases from J, with 16 bases between. This CDR3 has 16 residues.

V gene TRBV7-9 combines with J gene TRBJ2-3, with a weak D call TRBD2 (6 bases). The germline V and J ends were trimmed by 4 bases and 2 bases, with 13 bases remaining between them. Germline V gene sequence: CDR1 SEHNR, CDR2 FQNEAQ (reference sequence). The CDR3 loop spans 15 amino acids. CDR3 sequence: CASSSSGALTDTQYF. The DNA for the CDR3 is TGTGCCAGCAGCTCATCGGGAGCCCTCACAGATACGCAGTATTTT.

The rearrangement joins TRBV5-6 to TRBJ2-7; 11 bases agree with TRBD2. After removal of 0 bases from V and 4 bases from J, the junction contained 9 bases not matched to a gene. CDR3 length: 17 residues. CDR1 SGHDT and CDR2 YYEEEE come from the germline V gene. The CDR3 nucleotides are TGTGCCAGCAGCTTGGAGGTAGCGGGAGGGCCCTCGTACGAGCAGTACTTC. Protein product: CASSLEVAGGPSYEQYF.

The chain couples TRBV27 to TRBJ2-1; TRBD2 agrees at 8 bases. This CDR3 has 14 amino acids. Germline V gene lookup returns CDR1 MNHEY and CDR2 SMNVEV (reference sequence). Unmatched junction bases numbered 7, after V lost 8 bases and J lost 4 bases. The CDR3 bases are TGTGCCAGCTCCCGCGGGGGGATTTACAATGAGCAGTTCTTC. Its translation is CASSRGGIYNEQFF.

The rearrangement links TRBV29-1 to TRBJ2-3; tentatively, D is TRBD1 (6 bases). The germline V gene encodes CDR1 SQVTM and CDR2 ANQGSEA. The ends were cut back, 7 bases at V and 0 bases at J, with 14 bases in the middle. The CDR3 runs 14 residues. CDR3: CSAPGHTSTDTQYF. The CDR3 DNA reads TGCAGCGCTCCGGGACATACGAGCACAGATACGCAGTATTTT.

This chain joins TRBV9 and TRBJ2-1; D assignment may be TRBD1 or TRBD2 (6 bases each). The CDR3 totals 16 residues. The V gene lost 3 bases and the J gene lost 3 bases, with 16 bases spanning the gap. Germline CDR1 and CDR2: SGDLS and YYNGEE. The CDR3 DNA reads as TGTGCCAGCAGCGCCTACTCCCGGGGGCTCTACAATGAGCAGTTCTTC. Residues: CASSAYSRGLYNEQFF.

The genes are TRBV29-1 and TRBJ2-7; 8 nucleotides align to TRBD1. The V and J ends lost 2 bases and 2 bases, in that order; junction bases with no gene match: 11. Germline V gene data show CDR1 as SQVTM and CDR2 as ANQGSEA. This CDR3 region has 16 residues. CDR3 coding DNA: TGCAGCGTTGAAACCACACAGGGGGGACCCGCCTACGAGCAGTACTTC. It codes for CSVETTQGGPAYEQYF.

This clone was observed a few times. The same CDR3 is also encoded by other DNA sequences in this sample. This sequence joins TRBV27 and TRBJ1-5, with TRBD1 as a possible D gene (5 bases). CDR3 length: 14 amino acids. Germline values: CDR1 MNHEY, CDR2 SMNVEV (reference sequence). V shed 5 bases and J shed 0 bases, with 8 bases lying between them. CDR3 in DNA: TGTGCCAGCAGTCTTCAGGGTAGCAATCAGCCCCAGCATTTT. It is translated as CASSLQGSNQPQHF.

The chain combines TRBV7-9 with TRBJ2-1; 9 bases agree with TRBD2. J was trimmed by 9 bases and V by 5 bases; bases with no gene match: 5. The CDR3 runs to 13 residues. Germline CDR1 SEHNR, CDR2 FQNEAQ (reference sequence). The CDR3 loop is CASSLGTSIEQFF. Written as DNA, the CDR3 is TGTGCCAGCAGCCTTGGGACTAGCATTGAGCAGTTCTTC.

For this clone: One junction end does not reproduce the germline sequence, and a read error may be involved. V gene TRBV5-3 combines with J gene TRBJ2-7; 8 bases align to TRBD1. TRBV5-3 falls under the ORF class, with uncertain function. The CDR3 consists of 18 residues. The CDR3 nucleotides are TGTGCCAGAAGCCTACCCAGGTTGTGCGGGACAGGAACCTACGGGCAGTACTTC. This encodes CARSLPRLCGTGTYGQYF.

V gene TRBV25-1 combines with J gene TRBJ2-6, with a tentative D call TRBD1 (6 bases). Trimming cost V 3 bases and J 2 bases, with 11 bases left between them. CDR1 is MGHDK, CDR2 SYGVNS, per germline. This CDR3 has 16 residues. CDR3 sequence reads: CASSDPNRAGANVLTF. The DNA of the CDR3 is TGTGCCAGCAGTGACCCAAACAGGGCTGGGGCCAACGTCCTGACTTTC.

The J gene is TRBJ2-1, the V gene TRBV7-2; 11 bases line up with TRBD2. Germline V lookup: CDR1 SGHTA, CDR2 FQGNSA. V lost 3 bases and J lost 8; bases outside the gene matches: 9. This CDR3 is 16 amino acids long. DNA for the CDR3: TGTGCCAGCAGCTTGGTAGCGGGAGGGCCGGGCGATGAGCAGTTCTTC. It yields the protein CASSLVAGGPGDEQFF. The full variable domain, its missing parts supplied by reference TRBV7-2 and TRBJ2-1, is GAGVSQSPSNKVTEKGKDVELRCDPISGHTALYWYRQSLGQGLEFLIYFQGNSAPDKSGLPSDRFSAERTGGSVSTLTIQRTQQEDSAVYLCASSLVAGGPGDEQFFGPGTRLTVL.

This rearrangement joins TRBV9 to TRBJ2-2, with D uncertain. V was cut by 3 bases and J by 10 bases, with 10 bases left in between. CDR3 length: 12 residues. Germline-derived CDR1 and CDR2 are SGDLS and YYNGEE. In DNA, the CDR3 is TGTGCCAGCAGCGCCCTTGGAGCGGAGCTGTTTTTT. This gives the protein CASSALGAELFF.

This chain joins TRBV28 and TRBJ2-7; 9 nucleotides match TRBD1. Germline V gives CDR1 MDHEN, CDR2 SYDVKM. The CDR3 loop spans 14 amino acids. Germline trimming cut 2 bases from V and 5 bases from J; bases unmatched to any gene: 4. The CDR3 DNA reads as TGTGCCAGCAGTTTACGACAGGGGGTTGACGAGCAGTACTTC. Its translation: CASSLRQGVDEQYF.

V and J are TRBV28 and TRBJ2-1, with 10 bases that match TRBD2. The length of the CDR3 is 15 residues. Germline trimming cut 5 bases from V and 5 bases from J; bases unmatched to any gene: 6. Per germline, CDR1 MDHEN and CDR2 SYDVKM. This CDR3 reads CASSPTSGIDNEQFF. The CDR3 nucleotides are TGTGCCAGCAGTCCAACTAGCGGGATCGACAATGAGCAGTTCTTC. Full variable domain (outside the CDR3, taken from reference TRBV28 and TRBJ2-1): DVKVTQSSRYLVKRTGEKVFLECVQDMDHENMFWYRQDPGLGLRLIYFSYDVKMKEKGDIPEGYSVSREKKERFSLILESASTNQTSMYLCASSPTSGIDNEQFFGPGTRLTVL.

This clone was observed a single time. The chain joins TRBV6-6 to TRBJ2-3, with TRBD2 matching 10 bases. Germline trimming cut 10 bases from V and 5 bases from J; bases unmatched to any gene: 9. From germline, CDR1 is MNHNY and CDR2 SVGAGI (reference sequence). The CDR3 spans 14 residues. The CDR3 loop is CATTLAGVEDTQYF. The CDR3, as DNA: TGTGCCACCACCCTAGCGGGAGTCGAAGATACGCAGTATTTT.

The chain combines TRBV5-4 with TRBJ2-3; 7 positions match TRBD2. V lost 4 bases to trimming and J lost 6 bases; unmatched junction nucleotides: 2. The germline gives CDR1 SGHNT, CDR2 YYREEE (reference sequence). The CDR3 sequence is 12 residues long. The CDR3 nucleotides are TGTGCCAGCAGCCCCGGGGGGGATACGCAGTATTTT. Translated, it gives CASSPGGDTQYF.

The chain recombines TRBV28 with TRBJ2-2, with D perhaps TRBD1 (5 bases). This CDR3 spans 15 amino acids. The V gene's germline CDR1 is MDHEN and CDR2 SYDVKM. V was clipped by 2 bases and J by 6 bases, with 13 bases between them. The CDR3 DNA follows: TGTGCCAGCAGTTTACAGGGCCCGGCAGCCGGGGAGCTGTTTTTT. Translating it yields CASSLQGPAAGELFF.